This T cell receptor (beta chain) was obtained from a study of blood T cell repertoires in COVID-19. Original handling: Reference gene primer amplification gave nucleated cell count estimates. Profiling relied on immunoSEQ multiplex PCR, and the TCRdb table lists in-frame clones only, not all of them. The DNA was the basis for D and trimming; V, J and clone size are from that table. The table has roughly 33,000 clones, over 90% seen once; the top ten hold roughly 13%. The specimen sequenced was peripheral blood. The receptor comes from a human donor in a cohort sampled during active COVID-19.

Here the CDR3 reads CASSNRLAGDREQFF. CDR3 DNA: TGTGCCAGCAGTAATAGGCTAGCGGGAGATCGAGAGCAGTTCTTC. This chain uses TRBV11-1 with TRBJ2-1; the match to TRBD2 covers 10 bases. This CDR3 contains 15 residues. Germline V lookup: CDR1 SGHAT, CDR2 FQDESV (reference sequence). With V trimmed by 6 bases and J by 10 bases, 12 bases remained unmatched.